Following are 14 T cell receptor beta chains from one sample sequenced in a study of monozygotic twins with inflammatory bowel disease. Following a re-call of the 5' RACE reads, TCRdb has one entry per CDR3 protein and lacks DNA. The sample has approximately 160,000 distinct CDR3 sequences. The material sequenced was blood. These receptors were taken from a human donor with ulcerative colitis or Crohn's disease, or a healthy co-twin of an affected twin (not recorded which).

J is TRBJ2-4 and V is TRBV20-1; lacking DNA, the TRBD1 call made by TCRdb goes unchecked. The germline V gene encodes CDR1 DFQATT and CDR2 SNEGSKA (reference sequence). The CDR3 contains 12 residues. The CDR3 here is CSANWGGNIQYF.

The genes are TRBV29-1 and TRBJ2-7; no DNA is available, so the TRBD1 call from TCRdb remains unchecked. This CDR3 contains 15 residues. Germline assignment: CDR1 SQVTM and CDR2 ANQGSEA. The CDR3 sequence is CSVVGDRIISYEQYF.

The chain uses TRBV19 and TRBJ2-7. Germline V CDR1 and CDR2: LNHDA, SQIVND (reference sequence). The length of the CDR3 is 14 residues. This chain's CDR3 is CATMDGSKTYEQYF.

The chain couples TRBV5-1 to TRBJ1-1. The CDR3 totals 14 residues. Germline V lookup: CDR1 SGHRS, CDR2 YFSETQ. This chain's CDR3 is CASSLASGSTEAFF.

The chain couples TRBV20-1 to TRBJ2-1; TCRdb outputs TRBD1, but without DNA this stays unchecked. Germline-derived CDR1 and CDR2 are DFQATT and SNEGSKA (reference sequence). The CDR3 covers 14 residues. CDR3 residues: CSAREPNRGYEQFF.

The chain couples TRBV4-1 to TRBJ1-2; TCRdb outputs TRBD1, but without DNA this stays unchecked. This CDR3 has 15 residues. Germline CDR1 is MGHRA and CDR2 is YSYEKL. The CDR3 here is CASSQAGQGSYGYTF.

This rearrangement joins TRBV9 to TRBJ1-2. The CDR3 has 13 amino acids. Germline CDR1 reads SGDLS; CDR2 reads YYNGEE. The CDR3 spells CASSVAANYGYTF.

This chain's CDR3 is CASKADTGYNEQFF. V is TRBV28 and J is TRBJ2-1; TCRdb outputs TRBD1, but without DNA this stays unchecked. The CDR3 runs 14 residues. CDR1 is MDHEN and CDR2 is SYDVKM in the germline V gene.

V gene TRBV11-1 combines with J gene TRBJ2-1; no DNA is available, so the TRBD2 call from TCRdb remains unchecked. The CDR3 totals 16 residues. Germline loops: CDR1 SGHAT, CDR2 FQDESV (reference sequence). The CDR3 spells CASSPRTGRSYNEQFF.

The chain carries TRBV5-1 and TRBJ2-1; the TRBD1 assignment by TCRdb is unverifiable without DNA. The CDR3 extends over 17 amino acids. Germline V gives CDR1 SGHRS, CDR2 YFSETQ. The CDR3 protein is CASSPPGQAGYYNEQFF. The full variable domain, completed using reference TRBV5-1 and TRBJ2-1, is KAGVTQTPRYLIKTRGQQVTLSCSPISGHRSVSWYQQTPGQGLQFLFEYFSETQRNKGNFPGRFSGRQFSNSRSEMNVSTLELGDSALYLCASSPPGQAGYYNEQFFGPGTRLTVL.

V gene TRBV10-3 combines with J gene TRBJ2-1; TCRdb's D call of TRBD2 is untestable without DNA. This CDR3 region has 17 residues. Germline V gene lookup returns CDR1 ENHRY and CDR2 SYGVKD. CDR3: CAISESIGAGVHNEQFF.

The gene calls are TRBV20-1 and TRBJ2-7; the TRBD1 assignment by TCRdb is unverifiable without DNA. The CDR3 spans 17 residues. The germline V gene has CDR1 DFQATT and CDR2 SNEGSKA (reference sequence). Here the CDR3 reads CSAAGTVFNPFIYEQYF.

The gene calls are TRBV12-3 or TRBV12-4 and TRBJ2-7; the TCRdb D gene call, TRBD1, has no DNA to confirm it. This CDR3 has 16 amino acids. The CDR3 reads CASSDSSQGRSYEQYF.

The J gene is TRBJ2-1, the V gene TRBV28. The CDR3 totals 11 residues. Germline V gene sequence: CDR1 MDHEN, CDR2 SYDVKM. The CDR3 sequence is CASRPETEQFF.